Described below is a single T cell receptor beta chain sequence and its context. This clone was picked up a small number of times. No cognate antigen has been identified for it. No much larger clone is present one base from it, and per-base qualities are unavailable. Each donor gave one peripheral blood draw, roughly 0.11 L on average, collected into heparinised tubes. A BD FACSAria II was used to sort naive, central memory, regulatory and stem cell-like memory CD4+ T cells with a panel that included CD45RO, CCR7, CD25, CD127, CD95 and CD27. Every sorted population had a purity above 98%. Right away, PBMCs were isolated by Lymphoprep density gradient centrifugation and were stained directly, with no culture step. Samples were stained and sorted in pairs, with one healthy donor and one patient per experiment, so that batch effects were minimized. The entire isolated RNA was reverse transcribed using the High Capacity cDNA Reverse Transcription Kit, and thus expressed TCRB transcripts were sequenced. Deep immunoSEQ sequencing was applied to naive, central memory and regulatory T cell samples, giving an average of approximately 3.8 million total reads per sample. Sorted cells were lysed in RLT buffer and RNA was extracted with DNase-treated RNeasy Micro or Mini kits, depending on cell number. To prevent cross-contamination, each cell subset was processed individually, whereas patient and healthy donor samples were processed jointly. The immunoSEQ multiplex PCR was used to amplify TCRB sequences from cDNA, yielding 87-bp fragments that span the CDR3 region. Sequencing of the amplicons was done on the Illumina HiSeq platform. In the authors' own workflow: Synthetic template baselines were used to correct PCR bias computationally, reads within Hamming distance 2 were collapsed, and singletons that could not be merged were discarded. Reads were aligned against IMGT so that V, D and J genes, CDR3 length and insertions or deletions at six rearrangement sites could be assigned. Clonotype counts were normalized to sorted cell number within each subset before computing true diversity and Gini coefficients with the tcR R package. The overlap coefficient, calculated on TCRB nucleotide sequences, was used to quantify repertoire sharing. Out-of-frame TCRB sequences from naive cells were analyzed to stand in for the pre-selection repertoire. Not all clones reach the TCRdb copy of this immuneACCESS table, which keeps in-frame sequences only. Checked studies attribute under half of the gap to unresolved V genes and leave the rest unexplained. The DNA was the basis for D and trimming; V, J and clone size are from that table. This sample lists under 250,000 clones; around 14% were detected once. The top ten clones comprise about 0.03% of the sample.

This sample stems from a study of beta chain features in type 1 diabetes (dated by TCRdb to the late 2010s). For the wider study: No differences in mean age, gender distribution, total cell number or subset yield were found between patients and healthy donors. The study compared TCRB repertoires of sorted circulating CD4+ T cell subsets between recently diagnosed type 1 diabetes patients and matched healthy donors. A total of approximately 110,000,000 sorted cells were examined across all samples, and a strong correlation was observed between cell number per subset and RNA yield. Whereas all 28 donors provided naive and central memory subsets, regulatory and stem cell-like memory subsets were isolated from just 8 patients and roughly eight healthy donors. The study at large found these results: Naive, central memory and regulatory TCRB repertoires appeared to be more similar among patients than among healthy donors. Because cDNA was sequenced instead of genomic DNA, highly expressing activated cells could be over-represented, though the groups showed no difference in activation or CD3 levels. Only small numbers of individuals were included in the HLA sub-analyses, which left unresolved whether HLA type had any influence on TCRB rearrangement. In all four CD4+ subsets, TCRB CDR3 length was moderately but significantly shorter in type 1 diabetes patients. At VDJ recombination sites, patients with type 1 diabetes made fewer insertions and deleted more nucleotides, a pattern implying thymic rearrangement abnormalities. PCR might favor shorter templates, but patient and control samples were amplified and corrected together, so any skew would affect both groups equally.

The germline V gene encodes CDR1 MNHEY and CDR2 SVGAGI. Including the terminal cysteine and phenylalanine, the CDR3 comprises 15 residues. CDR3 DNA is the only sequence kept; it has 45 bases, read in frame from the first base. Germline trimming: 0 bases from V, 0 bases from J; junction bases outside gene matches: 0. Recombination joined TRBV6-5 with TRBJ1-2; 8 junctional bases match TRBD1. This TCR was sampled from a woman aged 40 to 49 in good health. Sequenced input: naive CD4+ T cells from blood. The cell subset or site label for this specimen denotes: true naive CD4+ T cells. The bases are TGTGCCAGCAGTTACTCGGGACAGGCTAACTATGGCTACACCTTC. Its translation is CASSYSGQANYGYTF.